This T cell receptor beta chain was retrieved from a study of blood T cells in healthy people across ages. PCR was performed a second time for roughly 7 to 11 cycles using a sample-barcoded 5' primer and a J-beta primer mix. TCRdb analysed the 5' RACE reads with MiXCR anew, one entry per CDR3 protein. The data contain 700,000 or so distinct CDR3 sequences, roughly 41% of them singletons. Study-wide findings and caveats: Per million T cells, the diversity of TCR beta decreased roughly linearly as age advanced.

Comments on this clonotype: Its matching antigen is unknown.

Germline CDR1 reads KGHDR; CDR2 reads SFDVKD. V lost 3 bases and J lost 6; bases outside the gene matches: 9. The CDR3 extends over 16 amino acids. The V gene is TRBV24-1, the J gene TRBJ2-3, with 9 nucleotides matching TRBD1. What was sequenced was blood. The receptor's source is a man older than 75 in good health. CDR3 loop: CATSDRTGGVFDTQYF. The CDR3 DNA reads as TGTGCCACCAGTGATCGAACAGGGGGCGTTTTTGATACGCAGTATTTT.